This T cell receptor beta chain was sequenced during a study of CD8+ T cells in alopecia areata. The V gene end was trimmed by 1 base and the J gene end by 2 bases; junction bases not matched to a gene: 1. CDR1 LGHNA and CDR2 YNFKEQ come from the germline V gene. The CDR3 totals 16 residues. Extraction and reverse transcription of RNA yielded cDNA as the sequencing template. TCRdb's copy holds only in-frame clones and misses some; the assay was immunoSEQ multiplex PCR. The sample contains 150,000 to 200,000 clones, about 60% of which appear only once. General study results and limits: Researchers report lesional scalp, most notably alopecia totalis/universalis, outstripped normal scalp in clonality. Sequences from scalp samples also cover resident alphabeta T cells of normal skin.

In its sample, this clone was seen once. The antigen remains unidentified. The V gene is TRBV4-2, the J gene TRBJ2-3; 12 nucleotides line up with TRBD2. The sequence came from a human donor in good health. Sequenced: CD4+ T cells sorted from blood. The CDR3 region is CASSQGTSGVTDTQYF. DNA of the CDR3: TGTGCCAGCAGCCAAGGGACTAGCGGGGTCACAGATACGCAGTATTTT.